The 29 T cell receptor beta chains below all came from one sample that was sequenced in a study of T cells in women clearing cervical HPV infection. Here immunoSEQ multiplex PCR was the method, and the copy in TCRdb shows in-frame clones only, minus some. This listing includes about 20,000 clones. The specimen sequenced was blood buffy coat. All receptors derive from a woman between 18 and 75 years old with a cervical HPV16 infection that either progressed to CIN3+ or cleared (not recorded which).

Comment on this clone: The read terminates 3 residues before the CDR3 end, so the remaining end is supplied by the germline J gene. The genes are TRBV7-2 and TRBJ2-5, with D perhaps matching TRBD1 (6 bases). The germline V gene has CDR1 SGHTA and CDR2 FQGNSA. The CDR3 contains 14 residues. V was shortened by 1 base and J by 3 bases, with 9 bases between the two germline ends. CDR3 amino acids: CASSLGHREETQYF. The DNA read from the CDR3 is TGTGCCAGCAGCTTAGGGCACAGGGAAGAGACC.

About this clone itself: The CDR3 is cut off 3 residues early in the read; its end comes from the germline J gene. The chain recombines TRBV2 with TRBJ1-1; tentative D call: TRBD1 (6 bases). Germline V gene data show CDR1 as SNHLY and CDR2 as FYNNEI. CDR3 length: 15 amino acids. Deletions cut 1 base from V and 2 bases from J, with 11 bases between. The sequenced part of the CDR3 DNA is TGTGCCAGCAGTGAAGATCCAGGGGACAACACTGAA. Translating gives CASSEDPGDNTE. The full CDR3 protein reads CASSEDPGDNTEAFF.

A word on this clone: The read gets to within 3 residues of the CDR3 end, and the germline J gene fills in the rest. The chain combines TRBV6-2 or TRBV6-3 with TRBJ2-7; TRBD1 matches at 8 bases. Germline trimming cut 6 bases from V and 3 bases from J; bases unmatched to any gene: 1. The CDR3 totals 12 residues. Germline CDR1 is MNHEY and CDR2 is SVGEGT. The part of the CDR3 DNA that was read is TGTGCCAGCAGCGGACAGGGCTACGAG. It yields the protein CASSGQGYE. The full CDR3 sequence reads CASSGQGYEQYF.

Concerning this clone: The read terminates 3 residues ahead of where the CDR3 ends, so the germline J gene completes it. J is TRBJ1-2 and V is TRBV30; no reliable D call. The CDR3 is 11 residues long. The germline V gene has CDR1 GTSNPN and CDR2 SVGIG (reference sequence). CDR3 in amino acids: CAWSGTDTYTF. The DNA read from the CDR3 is TGTGCCTGGAGTGGCACAGATACC. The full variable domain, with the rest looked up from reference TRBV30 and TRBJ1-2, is SQTIHQWPATLVQPVGSPLSLECTVEGTSNPNLYWYRQAAGRGLQLLFYSVGIGQISSEVPQNLSASRPQDRQFILSSKKLLLSDSGFYLCAWSGTDTYTFGSGTRLTVV.

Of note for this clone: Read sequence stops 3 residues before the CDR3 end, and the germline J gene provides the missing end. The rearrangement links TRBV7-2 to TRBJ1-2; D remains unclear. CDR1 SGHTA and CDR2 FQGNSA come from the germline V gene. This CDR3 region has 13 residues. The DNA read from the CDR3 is TGTGCCAGCAGGCGGACTAGCGTCCAGGAC. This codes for CASRRTSVQD. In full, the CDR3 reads CASRRTSVQDYTF.

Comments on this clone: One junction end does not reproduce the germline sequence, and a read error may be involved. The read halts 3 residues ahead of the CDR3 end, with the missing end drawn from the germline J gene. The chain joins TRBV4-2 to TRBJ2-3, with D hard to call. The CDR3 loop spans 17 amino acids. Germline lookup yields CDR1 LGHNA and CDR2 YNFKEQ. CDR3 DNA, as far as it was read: TGCGCCAGCAGCCAAGATTTAGGGTTGATCGCCGGAGATACG. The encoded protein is CASSQDLGLIAGDT. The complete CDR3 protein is CASSQDLGLIAGDTQYF.

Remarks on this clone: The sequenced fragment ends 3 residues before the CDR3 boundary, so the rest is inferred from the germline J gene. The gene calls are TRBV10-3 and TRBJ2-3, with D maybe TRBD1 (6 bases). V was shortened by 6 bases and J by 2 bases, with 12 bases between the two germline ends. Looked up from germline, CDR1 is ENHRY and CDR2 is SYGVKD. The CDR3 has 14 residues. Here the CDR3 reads CAIRVGQTTDTQYF. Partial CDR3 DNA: TGTGCCATCAGGGTCGGACAGACCACAGATACG.

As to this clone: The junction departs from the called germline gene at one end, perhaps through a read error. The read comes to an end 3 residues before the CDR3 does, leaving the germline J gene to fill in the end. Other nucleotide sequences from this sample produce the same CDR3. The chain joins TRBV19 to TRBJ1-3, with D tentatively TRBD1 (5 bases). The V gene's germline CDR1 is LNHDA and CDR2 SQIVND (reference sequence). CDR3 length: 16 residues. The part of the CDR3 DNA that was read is TGTGCCAGTAGTAGCCTCGGGGGACTCTCTGGAAACACA. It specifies CASSSLGGLSGNT. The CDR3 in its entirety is CASSSLGGLSGNTIYF. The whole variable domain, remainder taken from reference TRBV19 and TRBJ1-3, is DGGITQSPKYLFRKEGQNVTLSCEQNLNHDAMYWYRQDPGQGLRLIYYSQIVNDFQKGDIAEGYSVSREKKESFPLTVTSAQKNPTAFYLCASSSLGGLSGNTIYFGEGSWLTVV.

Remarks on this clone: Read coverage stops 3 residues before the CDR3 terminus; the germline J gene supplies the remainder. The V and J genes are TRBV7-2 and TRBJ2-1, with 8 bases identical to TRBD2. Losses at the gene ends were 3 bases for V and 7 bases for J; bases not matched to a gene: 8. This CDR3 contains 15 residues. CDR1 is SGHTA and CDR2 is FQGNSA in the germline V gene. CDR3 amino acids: CASSFGGTSMNEQFF. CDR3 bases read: TGTGCCAGCAGCTTTGGTGGGACTAGTATGAATGAG.

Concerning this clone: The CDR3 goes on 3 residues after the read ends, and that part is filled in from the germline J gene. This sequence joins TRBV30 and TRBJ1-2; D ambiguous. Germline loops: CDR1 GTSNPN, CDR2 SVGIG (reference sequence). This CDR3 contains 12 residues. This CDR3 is CAWSPSTDTYTF. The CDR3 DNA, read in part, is TGTGCCTGGAGTCCCTCCACAGATACC.

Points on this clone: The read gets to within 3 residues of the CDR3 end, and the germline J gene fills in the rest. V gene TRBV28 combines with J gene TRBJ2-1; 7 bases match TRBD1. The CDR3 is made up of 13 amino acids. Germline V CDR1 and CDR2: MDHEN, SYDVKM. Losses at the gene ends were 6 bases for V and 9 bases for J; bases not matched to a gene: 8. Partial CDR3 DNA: TGTGCCAGCAGGGGACAGTTGGGATTTGAG. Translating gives CASRGQLGFE. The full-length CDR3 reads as CASRGQLGFEQFF.

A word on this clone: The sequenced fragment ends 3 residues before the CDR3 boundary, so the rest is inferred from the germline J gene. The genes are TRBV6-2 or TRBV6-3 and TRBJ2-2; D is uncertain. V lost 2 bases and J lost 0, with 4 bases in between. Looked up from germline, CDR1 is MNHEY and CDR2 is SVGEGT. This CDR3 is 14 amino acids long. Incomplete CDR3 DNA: TGTGCCAGCAGTTACGACACGAACACCGGGGAG. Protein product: CASSYDTNTGE. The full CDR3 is CASSYDTNTGELFF.

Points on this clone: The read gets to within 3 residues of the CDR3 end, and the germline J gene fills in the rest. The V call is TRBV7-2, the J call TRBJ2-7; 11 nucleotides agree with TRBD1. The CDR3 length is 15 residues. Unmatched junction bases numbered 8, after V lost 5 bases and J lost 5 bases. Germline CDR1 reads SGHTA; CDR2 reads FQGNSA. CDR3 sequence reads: CASSPTGTGGNEQYF. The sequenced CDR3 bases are TGTGCCAGCAGCCCGACCGGGACAGGGGGGAACGAG.

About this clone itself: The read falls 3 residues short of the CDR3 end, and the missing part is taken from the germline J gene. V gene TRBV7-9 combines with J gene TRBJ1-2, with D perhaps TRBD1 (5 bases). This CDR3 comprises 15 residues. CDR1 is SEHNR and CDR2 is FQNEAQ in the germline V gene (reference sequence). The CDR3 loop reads CASSLDKAATDTYTF. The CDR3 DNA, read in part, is TGTGCCAGCAGCTTAGATAAGGCTGCGACAGATACC.

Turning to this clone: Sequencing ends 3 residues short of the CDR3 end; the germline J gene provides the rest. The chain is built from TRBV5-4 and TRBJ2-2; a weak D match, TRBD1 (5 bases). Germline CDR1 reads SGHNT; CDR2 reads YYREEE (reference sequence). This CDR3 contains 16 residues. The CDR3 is CASSLGGPSGANVLFF. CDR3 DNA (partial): TGTGCCAGCAGCTTGGGGGGTCCCTCTGGGGCCAACGTG.

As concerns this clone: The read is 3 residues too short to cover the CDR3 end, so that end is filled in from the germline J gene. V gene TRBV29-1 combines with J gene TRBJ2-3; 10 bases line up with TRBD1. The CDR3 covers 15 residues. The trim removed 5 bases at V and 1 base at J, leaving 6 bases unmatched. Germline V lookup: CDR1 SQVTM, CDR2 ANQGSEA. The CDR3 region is CSVSGTGVGTDTQYF. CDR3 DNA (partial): TGCAGCGTTTCTGGGACAGGGGTTGGCACAGATACG.

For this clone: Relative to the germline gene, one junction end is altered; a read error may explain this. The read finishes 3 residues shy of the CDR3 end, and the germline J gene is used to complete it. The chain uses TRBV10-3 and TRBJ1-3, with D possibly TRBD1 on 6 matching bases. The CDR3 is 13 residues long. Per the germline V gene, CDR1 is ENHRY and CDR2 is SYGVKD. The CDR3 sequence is CAISEGTRDTIYF. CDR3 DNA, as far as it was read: TGTGCCATCAGTGAAGGGACCCGGGACACA.

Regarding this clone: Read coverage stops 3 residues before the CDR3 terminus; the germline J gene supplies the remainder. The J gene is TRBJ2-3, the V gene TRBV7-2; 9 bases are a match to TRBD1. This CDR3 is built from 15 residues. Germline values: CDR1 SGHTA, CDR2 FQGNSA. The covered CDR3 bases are TGTGCCAGCAGCTCACGCGGGGACAGGGAGGCGACG. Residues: CASSSRGDREAT. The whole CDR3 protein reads CASSSRGDREATQYF.

CDR3: CASSSGTSGRNTYTF. Incomplete CDR3 DNA: TGTGCCAGCTCATCAGGGACTAGCGGGAGAAATACC. The chain links TRBV18 to TRBJ1-2, with D perhaps matching TRBD1 (5 bases). The read falls 3 residues short of the CDR3 end, and the missing part is taken from the germline J gene. The CDR3 runs to 15 residues. From germline, CDR1 is KGHSH and CDR2 LQKENI.

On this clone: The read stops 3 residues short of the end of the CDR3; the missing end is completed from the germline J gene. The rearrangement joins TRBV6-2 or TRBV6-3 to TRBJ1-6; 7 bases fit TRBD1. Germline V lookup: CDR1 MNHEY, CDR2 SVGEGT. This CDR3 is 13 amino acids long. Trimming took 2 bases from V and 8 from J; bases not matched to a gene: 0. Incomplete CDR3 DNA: TGTGCCAGCAGTTACACAGGGGATTCACCC. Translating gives CASSYTGDSP. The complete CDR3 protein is CASSYTGDSPLHF.

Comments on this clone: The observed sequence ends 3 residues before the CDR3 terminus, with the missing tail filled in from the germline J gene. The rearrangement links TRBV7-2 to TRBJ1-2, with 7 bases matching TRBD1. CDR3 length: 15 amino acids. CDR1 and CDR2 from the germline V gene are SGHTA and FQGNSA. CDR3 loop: CASSLRTGLDGGYTF. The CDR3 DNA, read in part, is TGTGCCAGCAGCCTCCGGACAGGCTTGGATGGAGGC.

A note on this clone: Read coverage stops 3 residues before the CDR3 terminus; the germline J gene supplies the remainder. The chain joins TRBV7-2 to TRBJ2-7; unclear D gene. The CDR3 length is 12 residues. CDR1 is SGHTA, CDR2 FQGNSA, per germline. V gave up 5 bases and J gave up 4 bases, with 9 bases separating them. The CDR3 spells CASSRLGYEQYF. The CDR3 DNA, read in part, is TGTGCCAGCAGCCGGCTCGGGTACGAG.

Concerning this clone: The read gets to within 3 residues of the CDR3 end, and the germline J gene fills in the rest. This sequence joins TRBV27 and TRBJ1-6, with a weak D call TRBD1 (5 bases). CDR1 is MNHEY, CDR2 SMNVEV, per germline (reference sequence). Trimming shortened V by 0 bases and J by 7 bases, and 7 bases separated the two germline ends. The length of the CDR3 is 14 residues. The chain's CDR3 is CASSLSGGNSPLHF. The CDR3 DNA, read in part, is TGTGCCAGCAGTTTATCGGGGGGAAATTCACCC.

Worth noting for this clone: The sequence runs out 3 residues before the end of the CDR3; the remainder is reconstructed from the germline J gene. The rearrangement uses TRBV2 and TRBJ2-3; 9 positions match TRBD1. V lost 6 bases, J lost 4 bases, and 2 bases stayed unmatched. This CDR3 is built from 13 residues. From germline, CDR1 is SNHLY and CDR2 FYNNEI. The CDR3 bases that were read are TGTGCCAGCAGGGGACAGGGTTCAGATACG. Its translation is CASRGQGSDT. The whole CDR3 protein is CASRGQGSDTQYF. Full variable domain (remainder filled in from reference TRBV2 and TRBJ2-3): EPEVTQTPSHQVTQMGQEVILRCVPISNHLYFYWYRQILGQKVEFLVSFYNNEISEKSEIFDDQFSVERPDGSNFTLKIRSTKLEDSAMYFCASRGQGSDTQYFGPGTRLTVL.

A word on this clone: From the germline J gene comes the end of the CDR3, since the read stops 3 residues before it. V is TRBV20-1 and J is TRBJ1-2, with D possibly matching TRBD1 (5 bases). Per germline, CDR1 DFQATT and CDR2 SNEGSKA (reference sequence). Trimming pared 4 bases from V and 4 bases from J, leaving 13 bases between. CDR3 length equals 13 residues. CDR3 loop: CSATMGGPYGYTF. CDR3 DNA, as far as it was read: TGCAGTGCTACCATGGGGGGTCCCTATGGC.

The DNA read from the CDR3 is TGCAGCGTGTTACCGTCCGGGAGCAATCAGCCC. Translated: CSVLPSGSNQP. The whole CDR3 is CSVLPSGSNQPQHF. This chain uses TRBV29-1 with TRBJ1-5; D call uncertain. With the read ending 3 residues before the CDR3 end, the germline J gene is used to fill in that end. This CDR3 is built from 14 residues. CDR1 is SQVTM and CDR2 is ANQGSEA in the germline V gene. The germline V and J ends were trimmed by 6 bases and 1 base, with 13 bases remaining between them.

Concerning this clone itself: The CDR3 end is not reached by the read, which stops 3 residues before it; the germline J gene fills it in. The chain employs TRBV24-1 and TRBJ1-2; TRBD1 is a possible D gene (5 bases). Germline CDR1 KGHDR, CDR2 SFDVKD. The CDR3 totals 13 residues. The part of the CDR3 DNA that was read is TGTGCCACCAGTGATTCTCCAGGGAAAGGC. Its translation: CATSDSPGKG. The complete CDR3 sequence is CATSDSPGKGYTF.

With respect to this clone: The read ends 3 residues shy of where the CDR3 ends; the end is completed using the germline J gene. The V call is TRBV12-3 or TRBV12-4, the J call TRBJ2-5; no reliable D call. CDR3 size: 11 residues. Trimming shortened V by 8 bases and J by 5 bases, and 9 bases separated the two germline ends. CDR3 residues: CASRIGETQYF. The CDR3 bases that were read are TGTGCCAGCCGAATCGGGGAGACC.

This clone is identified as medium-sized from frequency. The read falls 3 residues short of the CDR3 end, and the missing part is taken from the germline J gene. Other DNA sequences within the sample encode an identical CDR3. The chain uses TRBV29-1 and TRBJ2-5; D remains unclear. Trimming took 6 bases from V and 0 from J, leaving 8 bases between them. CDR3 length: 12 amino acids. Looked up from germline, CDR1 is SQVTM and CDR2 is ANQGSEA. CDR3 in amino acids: CSVASDQETQYF. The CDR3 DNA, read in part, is TGCAGCGTGGCCAGTGACCAAGAGACC.